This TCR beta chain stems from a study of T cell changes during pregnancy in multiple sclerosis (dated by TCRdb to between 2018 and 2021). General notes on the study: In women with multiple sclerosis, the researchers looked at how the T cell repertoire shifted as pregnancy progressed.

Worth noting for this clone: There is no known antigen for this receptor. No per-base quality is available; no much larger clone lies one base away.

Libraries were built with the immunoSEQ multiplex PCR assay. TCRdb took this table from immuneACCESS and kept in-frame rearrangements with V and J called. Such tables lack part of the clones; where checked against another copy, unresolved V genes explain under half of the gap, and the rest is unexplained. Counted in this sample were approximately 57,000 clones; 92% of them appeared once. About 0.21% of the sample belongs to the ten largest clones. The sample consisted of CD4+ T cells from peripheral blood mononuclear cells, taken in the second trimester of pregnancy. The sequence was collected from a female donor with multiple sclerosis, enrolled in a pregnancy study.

The CDR3 amino acid sequence is: CASSQTGKAEKLFF. At the DNA level, the sequence is TGTGCCAGCAGCCAGACAGGGAAGGCTGAAAAACTGTTTTTT. The chain is made from TRBV9 and TRBJ1-4; TRBD1 lines up with 7 middle nucleotides. The germline V end is reduced by 4 bases and the J end by 7 bases; junction bases left unmatched: 7. CDR1 and CDR2, looked up from the germline V gene, are SGDLS and YYNGEE. From cysteine to phenylalanine, the CDR3 is 14 amino acids long. CDR3 DNA only is kept here, 42 bases in frame from base 1.